The 8 T cell receptor beta chains in this list originate from one sample, sequenced in a study of blood T cell repertoires in COVID-19. Here immunoSEQ multiplex PCR was the method, and the copy in TCRdb shows in-frame clones only, minus some. Of some 250,000 clones listed, about 88% are singletons. The sample was peripheral blood. All receptors derive from a man between 25 and 39 years old with active or convalescent COVID-19.

The genes are TRBV6-2 or TRBV6-3 and TRBJ2-1; weak D call: TRBD2 (6 bases). Trimming left V 3 bases short and J 14 bases short, with 17 bases between. Germline V lookup: CDR1 MNHEY, CDR2 SVGEGT. The CDR3 length is 13 residues. The CDR3 bases are TGTGCCAGCAGTTATCCAGGCGGGGCGGAGAAGTTCTTC. It specifies CASSYPGGAEKFF.

This chain uses TRBV10-3 with TRBJ2-7; 7 nucleotides align to TRBD1. This CDR3 region has 16 residues. Germline V CDR1 and CDR2: ENHRY, SYGVKD. Losses at the gene ends were 6 bases for V and 0 bases for J; bases not matched to a gene: 11. This chain's CDR3 is CAIRKTTGALSYEQYF. The CDR3 DNA reads TGTGCCATCAGGAAAACCACAGGGGCGCTCTCCTACGAGCAGTACTTC.

Only a few counts were recorded for this clone. J is TRBJ2-3 and V is TRBV19; the match to TRBD2 covers 14 bases. The CDR3 length is 18 residues. Germline trimming cut 5 bases from V and 6 bases from J; bases unmatched to any gene: 13. Germline V gives CDR1 LNHDA, CDR2 SQIVND (reference sequence). For the CDR3, the DNA is TGTGCCAGTAGTCGAGGACTAGCGGGGGGTCCCGAGCGTGATACGCAGTATTTT. Translated: CASSRGLAGGPERDTQYF.

The chain is built from TRBV7-9 and TRBJ1-2; the D gene is possibly TRBD1 (6 bases). V lost 5 bases and J 6 bases, leaving 13 bases between the germline ends. This CDR3 region has 13 residues. Per the germline V gene, CDR1 is SEHNR and CDR2 is FQNEAQ (reference sequence). The CDR3 DNA is TGTGCCAGCAGCGAACAGGGTTGGGATGGCTACACCTTC. This encodes CASSEQGWDGYTF.

CDR3 sequence: CASSSRTGPNEKLFF. CDR3 bases: TGTGCCAGCAGCTCAAGGACAGGCCCTAATGAAAAACTGTTTTTT. The chain is built from TRBV11-2 and TRBJ1-4, with 7 bases matching TRBD1. From germline, CDR1 is SGHAT and CDR2 FQNNGV. The junction had 5 bases not matched to a gene; V was cut back by 4 bases and J by 3 bases. CDR3 length: 15 amino acids.

This clone was counted between two and nine times. Other DNA sequences in this specimen translate into the identical CDR3. The chain uses TRBV10-2 and TRBJ2-5; D gene uncertain. The V end was cut by 5 bases, the J end by 2 bases, with 3 bases between. CDR3 length: 11 residues. Germline V gene sequence: CDR1 WSHSY, CDR2 SAAADI. CDR3 coding DNA: TGCGCCAGCAGTACTCAAGAGACCCAGTACTTC. This encodes CASSTQETQYF.

The V call is TRBV19, the J call TRBJ2-3; weak D call: TRBD1 (7 bases). Deletions cut 2 bases from V and 4 bases from J, with 16 bases between. The CDR3 is 16 residues long. CDR1 and CDR2 (germline): LNHDA, SQIVND (reference sequence). DNA of the CDR3: TGTGCCAGTAGTATATCAGGGGGGATGTCTGCAGATACGCAGTATTTT. It is translated as CASSISGGMSADTQYF.

Here the CDR3 reads CASSKGLAGGETQYF. The CDR3 bases are TGTGCCAGCAGCAAAGGACTAGCGGGGGGTGAGACCCAGTACTTC. The J gene is TRBJ2-5, the V gene TRBV11-3, with 14 bases aligning to TRBD2. With 5 bases clipped from V and 5 bases from J, the junction kept 4 bases outside the gene matches. This CDR3 contains 15 residues. Germline loops: CDR1 SGHNT, CDR2 YENEEA.